The clone carrying this T cell receptor beta chain was counted between two and nine times. Its antigen is undetermined. The data derive from a study of post-analysis software for immune sequencing data. Prepared TCR beta cDNA libraries contained unique molecular identifiers. Roughly 0.5 million cDNA molecules were obtained from roughly 0.93 to 9.6 million T cells. TCRdb recomputed calls from the PCR reads with MiXCR, one row per CDR3 protein. In the table there are approximately 690,000 distinct CDR3 sequences, about 60% of which are singletons. Trimming shortened V by 0 bases and J by 4 bases, and 10 bases separated the two germline ends. The CDR3 extends over 14 amino acids. CDR1 is SGHDT, CDR2 YYEEEE, per germline. General study points: Strong co-clustering by F measure was evident for samples that had been prepared in the same batch. Roughly five TRBV segments were more frequent in patients than controls; TRBV5-6, TRBV5-1 and TRBV20-1 belonged to this group.

The specimen sequenced was blood. V and J are TRBV5-6 and TRBJ2-5, with a possible D match to TRBD1 (6 bases). This receptor was obtained from a girl aged 2-10 years with multiple sclerosis. The CDR3 spells CASSLAQGRETQYF. In DNA form, the CDR3 reads TGTGCCAGCAGCTTGGCGCAGGGGCGAGAGACCCAGTACTTC.